The 3 T cell receptor beta chains in this list originate from one sample, sequenced in a study of T cell changes during pregnancy in multiple sclerosis. Some clones are missing from TCRdb's copy, which holds only in-frame ones; the method was immunoSEQ multiplex PCR. The sample gives about 40,000 clones, 80% to 90% of which show up once; over 5% is in the top ten. The sample consisted of peripheral blood, taken in the first trimester of pregnancy. The receptors derive from a female donor in good health, enrolled as a control in a pregnancy study.

The chain recombines TRBV19 with TRBJ2-5; 13 nucleotides match TRBD2. The V gene end was trimmed by 6 bases and the J gene end by 5 bases; junction bases not matched to a gene: 3. Per the germline V gene, CDR1 is LNHDA and CDR2 is SQIVND (reference sequence). The CDR3 is 14 residues long. This chain's CDR3 is CASSLTSGRETQYF. CDR3 DNA: TGTGCCAGTAGCTTGACTAGCGGGAGGGAGACCCAGTACTTC.

The rearrangement joins TRBV28 to TRBJ2-7; 9 nucleotides align to TRBD1. The ends lost 7 bases at V and 3 bases at J; junction bases unmatched: 4. Germline assignment: CDR1 MDHEN and CDR2 SYDVKM. The CDR3 sequence is 13 residues long. In DNA, the CDR3 is TGTGCCAGCATCCGGACAGGGGTCTACGAGCAGTACTTC. It translates to CASIRTGVYEQYF.

The chain combines TRBV7-2 with TRBJ2-3; 9 bases map to TRBD1. The CDR3 consists of 14 residues. Germline-derived CDR1 and CDR2 are SGHTA and FQGNSA. V was clipped by 4 bases and J by 4 bases; unmatched bases: 3. Here the CDR3 reads CASSSGTGPDTQYF. Written as DNA, the CDR3 is TGTGCCAGCAGCTCCGGGACAGGGCCAGATACGCAGTATTTT.